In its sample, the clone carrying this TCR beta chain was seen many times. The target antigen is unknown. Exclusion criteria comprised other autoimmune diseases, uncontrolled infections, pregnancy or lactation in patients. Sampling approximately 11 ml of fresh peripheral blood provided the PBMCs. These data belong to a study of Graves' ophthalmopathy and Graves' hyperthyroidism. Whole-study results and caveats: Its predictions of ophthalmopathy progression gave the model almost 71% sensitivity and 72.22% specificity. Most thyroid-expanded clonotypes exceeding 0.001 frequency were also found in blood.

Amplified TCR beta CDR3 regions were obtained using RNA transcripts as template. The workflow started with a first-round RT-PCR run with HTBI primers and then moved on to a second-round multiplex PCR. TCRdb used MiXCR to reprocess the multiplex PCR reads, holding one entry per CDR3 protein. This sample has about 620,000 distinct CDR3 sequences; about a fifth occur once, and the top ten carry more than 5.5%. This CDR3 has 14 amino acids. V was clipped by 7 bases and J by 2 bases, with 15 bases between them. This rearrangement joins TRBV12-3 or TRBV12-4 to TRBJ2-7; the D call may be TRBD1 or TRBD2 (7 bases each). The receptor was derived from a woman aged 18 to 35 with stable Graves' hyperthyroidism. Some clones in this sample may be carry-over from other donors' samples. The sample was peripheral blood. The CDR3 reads CASTRQGGTYEQYF. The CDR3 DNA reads TGTGCCAGCACCCGACAGGGAGGGACCTACGAGCAGTACTTC.